These T cell receptor beta chains were read from a single sample in a study of regulatory T cells in long-lasting Graves disease. TCRdb analysed the multiplex PCR reads with MiXCR anew, one entry per CDR3 protein. The top ten clones hold approximately 24% of a sample with approximately 230,000 distinct CDR3 sequences, 18% of them seen once. Sequences were derived from peripheral blood mononuclear cells (PBMCs), sampled at new diagnosis, from a patient treated with antithyroid drugs. The source is a female donor with Graves disease. Each CDR3 is given with its conserved first and last residue. A D gene is named only where the DNA matches it firmly. Clone size appears in some rows only: once, few, many, or a class for an expanded clone.

many,TRBJ1-5,TRBV7-9,NA,CASSLAGPYQPQHF,TGTGCCAGCAGCTTAGCCGGACCCTATCAGCCCCAGCATTTT
many,TRBJ2-7,TRBV10-2,TRBD2,CASRDLLAAQEQYF,TGCGCCAGCAGGGATCTTCTAGCGGCCCAGGAGCAGTACTTC
many,TRBJ1-1,TRBV29-1,NA,CSVERTVNTEAFF,TGCAGCGTTGAACGGACAGTGAACACTGAAGCTTTCTTT
many,TRBJ2-5,TRBV2,NA,CASSEQDQETQYF,TGTGCCAGCAGTGAGCAGGACCAAGAGACCCAGTACTTC
many,TRBJ2-4,TRBV15,TRBD2,CATSRQGLAGLAKNIQYF,TGTGCCACCAGCAGACAAGGACTAGCGGGGTTAGCCAAAAACATTCAGTACTTC
many,TRBJ2-7,TRBV9,TRBD2,CASNGSGRAGYEQYF,TGTGCCAGCAACGGTAGCGGGAGGGCCGGGTACGAGCAGTACTTC
NA,TRBJ2-5,TRBV2,TRBD1,CASSEMGTGEETQYF,TGTGCCAGCAGTGAAATGGGAACAGGGGAAGAGACCCAGTACTTC
many,TRBJ2-5,TRBV6-2/TRBV6-3,TRBD2,CASSSPGLAGGNFMAQYF,TGTGCCAGCAGTTCCCCGGGACTAGCGGGTGGCAATTTTATGGCCCAGTACTTC
NA,TRBJ1-5,TRBV19,NA,CASSMLGSTGGQPQHF,TGTGCCAGTAGTATGCTGGGGAGTACGGGGGGTCAGCCCCAGCATTTT
many,TRBJ2-5,TRBV4-1,NA,CASSQDERGETQYF,TGCGCCAGCAGCCAAGACGAGCGCGGGGAGACCCAGTACTTC
NA,TRBJ1-2,TRBV10-3,NA,CAISDLDGRSNGYTF,TGTGCCATCAGTGACCTCGATGGGAGGTCAAATGGCTACACCTTC
many,TRBJ2-2,TRBV3-1,NA,CASSQAYTGELFF,TGTGCCAGCAGCCAAGCCTACACCGGGGAGCTGTTTTTT